This T cell receptor beta chain was profiled in a study of blood T cell repertoires in COVID-19. This CDR3 contains 16 residues. Germline values: CDR1 KGHDR, CDR2 SFDVKD. V dropped 5 bases and J dropped 10; count of bases not matched to a gene: 13. As handled by the study authors: Estimated nucleated cell counts came from reference gene primer amplification. Assay: immunoSEQ multiplex PCR; the TCRdb copy retains only in-frame clones and omits some. Clone size and the V and J calls come from that table; the DNA yielded D and trimming. The sample holds fewer than 200,000 clones, 84% seen once. The sequencing sample was made of PBMCs or T cells enriched from blood (not recorded which). The rearrangement links TRBV24-1 to TRBJ2-3, with 11 nucleotides matching TRBD1. This TCR was recovered from a woman in her 30s who had been exposed to COVID-19. CDR3 coding DNA: TGTGCCACCAGTGGGACCGGACAGGGGGCGAATGGGCCGCAGTATTTT. It is translated as CATSGTGQGANGPQYF.